What follows are 7 T cell receptor beta chains derived from one specimen sequenced in a study of blood T cell repertoires in COVID-19. Here immunoSEQ multiplex PCR was the method, and the copy in TCRdb shows in-frame clones only, minus some. Of 250,000 to 350,000 clones listed, just over 85% were seen once; the top ten hold about 3%. Sequencing was done on a sample of peripheral blood. Receptors originate from a woman younger than 45 with active or convalescent COVID-19.

This chain joins TRBV6-6 and TRBJ1-1; no firm D call. This CDR3 is built from 11 residues. V was clipped by 2 bases and J by 4 bases, with 2 bases between them. Germline V CDR1 and CDR2: MNHNY, SVGAGI (reference sequence). This CDR3 is CASSYRTEAFF. The CDR3 DNA reads TGTGCCAGCAGTTACCGCACTGAAGCTTTCTTT.

CDR3 sequence (DNA): TGTGCCAGCAGCCCGAAAAGCAACTATGGCTACACCTTC. As protein: CASSPKSNYGYTF. V usage is TRBV7-2 and J usage is TRBJ1-2; D not certain. CDR1 is SGHTA and CDR2 is FQGNSA in the germline V gene. V lost 5 bases and J 2 bases, leaving 9 bases between the germline ends. The CDR3 length is 13 residues.

The chain combines TRBV6-5 with TRBJ1-1; the D is unclear. V lost 10 bases and J lost 4, with 13 bases in between. The germline CDR1 and CDR2 sequences are MNHEY and SVGAGI. The CDR3 runs 12 residues. DNA of the CDR3: TGTGCCACCAGGACCCTAGGCACTGAAGCTTTCTTT. This sequence encodes CATRTLGTEAFF.

This clone has just one count. The rearrangement links TRBV30 to TRBJ1-1; 7 positions match TRBD1. The J segment lost 0 bases and the V segment lost 7 bases, leaving 5 bases of the junction unmatched. The CDR3 extends over 13 amino acids. The germline gives CDR1 GTSNPN, CDR2 SVGIG (reference sequence). The CDR3 sequence: CASQGYMNTEAFF. The CDR3 nucleotides are TGTGCCTCACAGGGGTACATGAACACTGAAGCTTTCTTT.

This clone occurred once. The chain combines TRBV6-2 or TRBV6-3 with TRBJ2-7; D perhaps matches TRBD1 (6 bases). This CDR3 region has 15 residues. Deletions cut 6 bases from V and 7 bases from J, with 22 bases between. Germline loops: CDR1 MNHEY, CDR2 SVGEGT. The CDR3 loop reads CASSPRVGASWEQYF. CDR3 in DNA: TGTGCCAGCAGCCCCCGGGTGGGGGCATCCTGGGAGCAGTACTTC.

This clone was observed a few times. This chain joins TRBV3-1 (or the pseudogene TRBV3-2) and TRBJ1-2, with TRBD1 identical over 9 bases. The germline V gene encodes CDR1 LGHDT and CDR2 YNNKEL (reference sequence). After removal of 4 bases from V and 2 bases from J, the junction contained 2 bases not matched to a gene. The CDR3 spans 14 residues. The CDR3 loop reads CASSPDRGNYGYTF. The CDR3, as DNA: TGTGCCAGCAGCCCCGACAGGGGGAACTATGGCTACACCTTC.

CDR3 DNA sequence: TGTGCCACCAGCCCGGACAGGGTCAATGAAAAACTGTTTTTT. Its protein product is CATSPDRVNEKLFF. This sequence joins TRBV15 and TRBJ1-4; 8 positions match TRBD1. Germline-derived CDR1 and CDR2 are LNHNV and YYDKDF (reference sequence). V was pared by 5 bases and J by 5 bases, with 4 bases of the junction left unmatched. There are 14 residues in the CDR3.